Listed below are T cell receptor beta chains from one sample, sequenced in a study of cytomegalovirus exposure and HLA in healthy donors. TCRdb keeps only in-frame clones here, not all; method: immunoSEQ multiplex PCR. The data hold around 120,000 clones, with around three quarters observed a single time. Sequencing was carried out using PBMCs. These receptors were taken from a woman aged 40 to 50 in good health and CMV-seronegative. Each CDR3 is given with its conserved first and last residue. D genes are given only for firm matches. A clone size is listed for some rows: how often the clone was seen (once, few, many), or a class if it is expanded.

j_gene: TRBJ1-2; abundance: NA; v_gene: TRBV6-1; d_gene: NA; CDR3aa: CASSATLQGGYTF; CDR3nt: TGTGCCAGCAGCGCGACTCTCCAGGGTGGCTACACCTTC
j_gene: TRBJ2-5; abundance: NA; v_gene: TRBV5-1; d_gene: TRBD2; CDR3aa: CASRLAGTSEETQYF; CDR3nt: TGCGCCAGCAGGCTGGCCGGGACTAGCGAAGAGACCCAGTACTTC
j_gene: TRBJ2-1; abundance: few; v_gene: TRBV19; d_gene: NA; CDR3aa: CASSIGRNEQFF; CDR3nt: TGTGCCAGTAGTATTGGTCGGAATGAGCAGTTCTTC
j_gene: TRBJ2-7; abundance: NA; v_gene: TRBV5-1; d_gene: TRBD1; CDR3aa: CASRTGTGEYEQYF; CDR3nt: TGCGCCAGCAGGACCGGGACAGGGGAATACGAGCAGTACTTC
j_gene: TRBJ2-3; abundance: NA; v_gene: TRBV4-3; d_gene: NA; CDR3aa: CASSQEPRGANTQYF; CDR3nt: TGCGCCAGCAGCCAAGAACCCAGGGGGGCCAATACGCAGTATTTT
j_gene: TRBJ2-1; abundance: few; v_gene: TRBV6-1; d_gene: TRBD2; CDR3aa: CASSEPVRGNEQFF; CDR3nt: TGTGCCAGCAGTGAGCCGGTGCGGGGGAATGAGCAGTTCTTC
j_gene: TRBJ2-4; abundance: NA; v_gene: TRBV9; d_gene: NA; CDR3aa: CASSTRPGRENSQYF; CDR3nt: TGTGCCAGCAGCACCCGACCAGGTCGCGAAAACAGTCAGTACTTC
j_gene: TRBJ1-1; abundance: NA; v_gene: TRBV5-1; d_gene: NA; CDR3aa: CASTLDGVYTEAFF; CDR3nt: TGCGCCAGCACCCTCGACGGGGTTTACACTGAAGCTTTCTTT
j_gene: TRBJ1-2; abundance: NA; v_gene: TRBV5-1; d_gene: TRBD1; CDR3aa: CASRPEGARALIGYTF; CDR3nt: TGCGCCAGCAGACCGGAGGGGGCGCGGGCCCTTATTGGCTACACCTTC
j_gene: TRBJ2-7; abundance: NA; v_gene: TRBV19; d_gene: TRBD2; CDR3aa: CASSRAPGTSGMEQYF; CDR3nt: TGTGCCAGTAGTAGAGCCCCCGGGACTAGCGGGATGGAGCAGTACTTC
j_gene: TRBJ1-5; abundance: NA; v_gene: TRBV19; d_gene: NA; CDR3aa: CASATVAYSNQPQHF; CDR3nt: TGTGCCAGCGCTACAGTAGCGTATAGCAATCAGCCCCAGCATTTT
j_gene: TRBJ2-5; abundance: NA; v_gene: TRBV5-1; d_gene: NA; CDR3aa: CASSLVEKPGTAQYF; CDR3nt: TGCGCCAGCAGCTTGGTCGAAAAGCCAGGCACAGCCCAGTACTTC
j_gene: TRBJ2-3; abundance: NA; v_gene: TRBV10-3; d_gene: NA; CDR3aa: CAISGPAGSTDTQYF; CDR3nt: TGTGCCATCAGTGGGCCGGCAGGGAGCACAGATACGCAGTATTTT
j_gene: TRBJ2-1; abundance: NA; v_gene: TRBV7-2; d_gene: NA; CDR3aa: CASSLSWENLFF; CDR3nt: TGTGCCAGCAGCTTATCGTGGGAGAATCTGTTCTTC
j_gene: TRBJ2-5; abundance: NA; v_gene: TRBV5-6; d_gene: TRBD2; CDR3aa: CASSSLAGGPQETQYF; CDR3nt: TGTGCCAGCAGCTCCTTAGCGGGAGGTCCCCAAGAGACCCAGTACTTC
j_gene: TRBJ2-2; abundance: NA; v_gene: TRBV6-5; d_gene: NA; CDR3aa: CASRPPSGGPGELFF; CDR3nt: TGTGCCAGCAGACCACCATCAGGGGGGCCCGGGGAGCTGTTTTTT
j_gene: TRBJ1-4; abundance: NA; v_gene: TRBV28; d_gene: TRBD1; CDR3aa: CASIRAGYRTGDEKLFF; CDR3nt: TGTGCCAGCATTAGGGCTGGTTATAGGACAGGGGATGAAAAACTGTTTTTT
j_gene: TRBJ2-1; abundance: NA; v_gene: TRBV5-1; d_gene: TRBD2; CDR3aa: CASSLAAGAGGYNEQFF; CDR3nt: TGCGCCAGCAGCTTGGCCGCTGGCGCGGGAGGATACAATGAGCAGTTCTTC
j_gene: TRBJ1-5; abundance: NA; v_gene: TRBV4-3; d_gene: TRBD1; CDR3aa: CASSQEPGQGVPQHF; CDR3nt: TGCGCCAGCAGCCAAGAACCCGGACAGGGGGTGCCCCAGCATTTT
j_gene: TRBJ2-3; abundance: NA; v_gene: TRBV7-9; d_gene: NA; CDR3aa: CASSFFERADTQYF; CDR3nt: TGTGCCAGCAGCTTTTTTGAGAGAGCGGATACGCAGTATTTT
j_gene: TRBJ2-7; abundance: NA; v_gene: TRBV10-3; d_gene: TRBD2; CDR3aa: CATQGLAGTEQYF; CDR3nt: TGTGCTACGCAGGGACTAGCGGGAACCGAGCAGTACTTC
j_gene: TRBJ2-7; abundance: NA; v_gene: TRBV27; d_gene: TRBD2; CDR3aa: CASRGTSGSYEQYF; CDR3nt: TGTGCCAGCAGAGGGACTAGCGGGTCCTACGAGCAGTACTTC